This passage covers 31 T cell receptor beta chains from one sample sequenced in a study of blood T cell repertoires in COVID-19. Sequencing was performed with immunoSEQ multiplex PCR; in TCRdb, only in-frame clones are kept and a portion is missing. There are about 210,000 clones in the sample; around 86% occur only once, and around 10% lies in the top ten. Specimen: PBMCs or T cells enriched from blood (not recorded which). The receptors shown here come from a woman between 45 and 60 years old with acute COVID-19.

This clone was observed a single time. The chain combines TRBV3-1 (or the pseudogene TRBV3-2) with TRBJ2-7; 15 bases are shared with TRBD2. Per the germline V gene, CDR1 is LGHDT and CDR2 is YNNKEL (reference sequence). The trim removed 3 bases at V and 3 bases at J, leaving 12 bases unmatched. This CDR3 has 19 amino acids. CDR3 sequence: CASSHSGAGLAGGIYEQYF. The DNA for the CDR3 is TGTGCCAGCAGCCACTCAGGGGCTGGACTAGCGGGAGGGATCTACGAGCAGTACTTC.

V gene TRBV19 combines with J gene TRBJ1-2, with TRBD1 identical over 10 bases. The germline gives CDR1 LNHDA, CDR2 SQIVND (reference sequence). V shed 8 bases, J shed 4 bases, and the junction held 7 bases outside the gene matches. The CDR3 is 14 amino acids. The CDR3 coding sequence is TGTGCCAGTGGTCCGGGACAGGGGACCTATGGCTACACCTTC. Translation: CASGPGQGTYGYTF. The full variable domain, with the rest looked up from reference TRBV19 and TRBJ1-2, is DGGITQSPKYLFRKEGQNVTLSCEQNLNHDAMYWYRQDPGQGLRLIYYSQIVNDFQKGDIAEGYSVSREKKESFPLTVTSAQKNPTAFYLCASGPGQGTYGYTFGSGTRLTVV.

This chain uses TRBV6-5 with TRBJ1-2; 9 nucleotides match TRBD1. Trimming took 5 bases from V and 2 from J; bases not matched to a gene: 6. Germline loops: CDR1 MNHEY, CDR2 SVGAGI. The CDR3 runs to 15 residues. The CDR3: CASSPRDRANYGYTF. CDR3 nucleotide sequence: TGTGCCAGCAGTCCCCGGGACAGGGCCAACTATGGCTACACCTTC.

A single count supports this clone. The chain has TRBV29-1 and TRBJ2-7; 13 bases map to TRBD2. The CDR3 loop spans 21 amino acids. The germline V gene has CDR1 SQVTM and CDR2 ANQGSEA. J was trimmed by 3 bases and V by 8 bases; bases with no gene match: 28. For the CDR3, the DNA is TGCAGCCCCGATGAGGTACAGGACCCAGGACTAGCGGGAGACCCGAACTACGAGCAGTACTTC. It translates to CSPDEVQDPGLAGDPNYEQYF.

The rearrangement links TRBV7-2 to TRBJ2-1; D is perhaps TRBD2 (6 bases). This CDR3 contains 14 residues. Trimming shortened V by 1 base and J by 7 bases, and 11 bases separated the two germline ends. The germline V gene encodes CDR1 SGHTA and CDR2 FQGNSA. The CDR3 sequence is CASSLEFSGNEQFF. CDR3 nucleotides: TGTGCCAGCAGCTTAGAGTTTAGCGGAAATGAGCAGTTCTTC. Supplemented by reference TRBV7-2 and TRBJ2-1, the full variable domain reads GAGVSQSPSNKVTEKGKDVELRCDPISGHTALYWYRQSLGQGLEFLIYFQGNSAPDKSGLPSDRFSAERTGGSVSTLTIQRTQQEDSAVYLCASSLEFSGNEQFFGPGTRLTVL.

This clone showed up just once. V gene TRBV24-1 combines with J gene TRBJ2-2; TRBD1 matches 10 bases. The CDR3 contains 15 residues. CDR1 is KGHDR, CDR2 SFDVKD, per germline. The V gene end was trimmed by 4 bases and the J gene end by 9 bases; junction bases not matched to a gene: 7. The CDR3, as DNA: TGTGCCACCAGTGACTCCGGGACAGGGGTCCGGGAGCTGTTTTTT. Protein: CATSDSGTGVRELFF.

This clone was observed a handful of times. The genes are TRBV7-9 and TRBJ2-5; D is possibly TRBD2 (5 bases). This CDR3 comprises 17 residues. Per the germline V gene, CDR1 is SEHNR and CDR2 is FQNEAQ (reference sequence). V was cut by 1 base and J by 5 bases, with 20 bases left in between. The CDR3 bases are TGTGCCAGCAGCTTAGGCACGGGGTTGTTAAATCGGGAGACCCAGTACTTC. It translates to CASSLGTGLLNRETQYF.

The chain recombines TRBV7-3 with TRBJ2-2; 8 bases agree with TRBD2. Germline CDR1 is SGHTA and CDR2 is FQGTGA. V lost 5 bases to trimming and J lost 6 bases; unmatched junction nucleotides: 8. The CDR3 is 15 amino acids. The CDR3 reads CASSPRTSRSGELFF. CDR3 DNA sequence: TGTGCCAGCAGCCCCCGGACTAGCAGATCCGGGGAGCTGTTTTTT.

The chain recombines TRBV19 with TRBJ2-1, with D unclear. Trimming stripped 5 bases from V and 6 bases from J, with 8 bases between. Germline CDR1 is LNHDA and CDR2 is SQIVND (reference sequence). This CDR3 comprises 12 residues. CDR3 sequence: CASSAVINEQFF. The CDR3 region has the DNA TGTGCCAGTAGTGCAGTGATCAATGAGCAGTTCTTC. The variable domain in full, completed from reference TRBV19 and TRBJ2-1, reads DGGITQSPKYLFRKEGQNVTLSCEQNLNHDAMYWYRQDPGQGLRLIYYSQIVNDFQKGDIAEGYSVSREKKESFPLTVTSAQKNPTAFYLCASSAVINEQFFGPGTRLTVL.

CDR3 in amino acids: CAWSPLDIYNSPLHF. CDR3 bases: TGTGCCTGGAGCCCATTGGACATCTATAATTCACCCCTCCACTTT. The V gene is TRBV30, the J gene TRBJ1-6; a weak D match, TRBD1 (5 bases). This CDR3 comprises 15 residues. The germline V gene has CDR1 GTSNPN and CDR2 SVGIG (reference sequence). V lost 3 bases, J lost 3 bases, and 12 bases lay in between.

The genes are TRBV5-1 and TRBJ2-3; the match to TRBD1 covers 8 bases. The CDR3 extends over 15 amino acids. J gave up 6 bases and V 2 bases, and 8 bases lay outside the gene matches. The germline V gene has CDR1 SGHRS and CDR2 YFSETQ. The CDR3 loop reads CASSFSPTGVDTQYF. DNA of the CDR3: TGCGCCAGCAGCTTTTCCCCGACAGGGGTCGATACGCAGTATTTT.

The chain couples TRBV9 to TRBJ1-2; no reliable D call. Germline values: CDR1 SGDLS, CDR2 YYNGEE. The germline V and J ends were trimmed by 2 bases and 8 bases, with 13 bases remaining between them. The CDR3 runs 13 residues. The CDR3: CASSVGAGNGYTF. CDR3 nucleotide sequence: TGTGCCAGCAGCGTCGGTGCAGGAAACGGCTACACCTTC.

This sequence joins TRBV4-3 and TRBJ1-1, with 11 bases that match TRBD1. Germline V lookup: CDR1 LGHNA, CDR2 YSLEER. V lost 4 bases to trimming and J lost 5 bases; unmatched junction nucleotides: 9. This CDR3 spans 16 amino acids. This CDR3 reads CASSRDRGDLITEAFF. CDR3 in DNA: TGCGCCAGCAGCCGGGACAGGGGGGATTTAATTACTGAAGCTTTCTTT.

The chain recombines TRBV20-1 with TRBJ2-2; tentative D call: TRBD2 (6 bases). In germline, CDR1 is DFQATT, CDR2 SNEGSKA (reference sequence). Trimming took 3 bases from V and 7 from J, leaving 15 bases between them. This CDR3 has 14 residues. CDR3 sequence: CSASLWTTDGELFF. CDR3 coding DNA: TGCAGTGCTAGTCTTTGGACTACGGACGGGGAGCTGTTTTTT.

The rearrangement joins TRBV10-2 to TRBJ2-1; 10 bases line up with TRBD2. The CDR3 contains 14 residues. The germline V gene has CDR1 WSHSY and CDR2 SAAADI. The V and J ends lost 6 bases and 8 bases, in that order; junction bases with no gene match: 7. CDR3 nucleotide sequence: TGCGCCAGCAGGGTAGCGGGGGGCGGGGATGAGCAGTTCTTC. Its protein product is CASRVAGGGDEQFF.

V and J are TRBV7-8 and TRBJ1-2; 9 bases match TRBD1. J lost 4 bases, V lost 3 bases, and 6 bases had no gene match. This CDR3 is built from 15 residues. Per the germline V gene, CDR1 is SGHVS and CDR2 is FQNEAQ. CDR3 DNA sequence: TGTGCCAGCAGCTTTCTTGGACAGGGGCCCTATGGCTACACCTTC. It yields the protein CASSFLGQGPYGYTF. Supplemented by reference TRBV7-8 and TRBJ1-2, the full variable domain reads GAGVSQSPRYKVAKRGQDVALRCDPISGHVSLFWYQQALGQGPEFLTYFQNEAQLDKSGLPSDRFFAERPEGSVSTLKIQRTQQEDSAVYLCASSFLGQGPYGYTFGSGTRLTVV.

The J gene is TRBJ2-1, the V gene TRBV24-1; TRBD2 aligns across 13 bases. The CDR3 is 18 amino acids. Germline loops: CDR1 KGHDR, CDR2 SFDVKD. Unmatched junction bases numbered 13, after V lost 2 bases and J lost 10 bases. CDR3 protein: CATSDSTILAGGGGEQFF. CDR3 nucleotide sequence: TGTGCCACCAGTGATTCCACTATACTAGCGGGAGGGGGTGGGGAGCAGTTCTTC.

The J gene is TRBJ1-4, the V gene TRBV3-1 (or the pseudogene TRBV3-2), with a weak D call TRBD1 (5 bases). The CDR3 contains 15 residues. The V gene's germline CDR1 is LGHDT and CDR2 YNNKEL (reference sequence). The ends were cut back, 6 bases at V and 5 bases at J, with 16 bases in the middle. CDR3 DNA: TGTGCCAGCAGGCCTTCCGGGACTTTAAATGAAAAACTGTTTTTT. Translated: CASRPSGTLNEKLFF.

The rearrangement uses TRBV20-1 and TRBJ2-1; D gene unclear. Trimming removed 3 bases at V and 9 bases at J, with 9 bases between. The germline CDR1 and CDR2 sequences are DFQATT and SNEGSKA (reference sequence). The CDR3 sequence is 11 residues long. As DNA, the CDR3 is TGCAGTGCTAGGATACGAGGTGAGCAGTTCTTC. Amino acids: CSARIRGEQFF.

The rearrangement joins TRBV28 to TRBJ1-6, with D possibly being TRBD1 (6 bases). This CDR3 has 14 residues. Germline V gene data show CDR1 as MDHEN and CDR2 as SYDVKM. With 5 bases removed from V and 14 bases from J, the gap between germline ends came to 19 bases. CDR3 sequence (DNA): TGTGCCAGCAGTCCCACAGGGATAAGGAAAACCCTCCACTTT. Its protein is CASSPTGIRKTLHF.

This rearrangement joins TRBV5-4 to TRBJ2-5; 12 nucleotides align to TRBD2. V was clipped by 1 base and J by 4 bases; unmatched bases: 2. Germline CDR1 SGHNT, CDR2 YYREEE (reference sequence). The CDR3 spans 15 residues. CDR3 region: CASSLKLAGGETQYF. DNA of the CDR3: TGTGCCAGCAGCTTGAAACTAGCGGGGGGAGAGACCCAGTACTTC.

The rearrangement joins TRBV6-1 to TRBJ1-2, with D maybe TRBD1 (5 bases). In germline, CDR1 is MNHNS, CDR2 SASEGT. The CDR3 loop spans 14 amino acids. The V and J ends lost 1 base and 13 bases respectively, with 19 bases between them. The CDR3 DNA sequence: TGTGCCAGCAGTGAAGACAACGTCGGGGGGATGGCCACCTTC. Amino acids: CASSEDNVGGMATF.

This chain uses TRBV18 with TRBJ2-6, with D perhaps matching TRBD2 (6 bases). The CDR3 contains 15 residues. The germline V gene encodes CDR1 KGHSH and CDR2 LQKENI. The V end was cut by 6 bases, the J end by 7 bases, with 16 bases between. The CDR3 protein is CASSPGHGGANVLTF. CDR3 nucleotides: TGTGCCAGCTCGCCAGGACACGGGGGAGCCAACGTCCTGACTTTC.

The CDR3 loop is CSLRPIAGPVYEQFF. Written as DNA, the CDR3 is TGCAGCCTCCGGCCGATAGCGGGCCCTGTCTATGAGCAGTTCTTC. The chain employs TRBV29-1 and TRBJ2-1, with TRBD2 matching over 7 bases. CDR1 is SQVTM, CDR2 ANQGSEA, per germline. The CDR3 loop spans 15 amino acids. The V segment lost 8 bases and the J segment 8 bases; nucleotides outside the gene matches: 18.

The chain uses TRBV7-8 and TRBJ2-7; D ambiguous. V lost 3 bases and J 2 bases, leaving 11 bases between the germline ends. The CDR3 extends over 14 amino acids. Germline-derived CDR1 and CDR2 are SGHVS and FQNEAQ. Here the CDR3 reads CASSFGRSPYEQYF. The DNA for the CDR3 is TGTGCCAGCAGCTTCGGCAGGTCTCCCTACGAGCAGTACTTC.

This clone has a handful of counts. The chain carries TRBV30 and TRBJ1-1; D remains ambiguous. Between the trimmed V and J ends, which lost 0 bases and 0 bases, there was a span of 5 bases. Germline V lookup: CDR1 GTSNPN, CDR2 SVGIG (reference sequence). There are 13 residues in the CDR3. The CDR3 region has the DNA TGTGCCTGGAGTGTACTCTTGAACACTGAAGCTTTCTTT. It yields the protein CAWSVLLNTEAFF.

This clone was seen a handful of times. The chain recombines TRBV7-7 with TRBJ2-2, with a weak D call TRBD1 (6 bases). Germline assignment: CDR1 SSHAT and CDR2 FNYEAQ (reference sequence). The ends were cut back, 5 bases at V and 6 bases at J, with 13 bases in the middle. The CDR3 is 14 residues long. In nucleotides, the CDR3 is TGTGCCAGCAGCACCCAGGGGTGGCCCGGGGAGCTGTTTTTT. The encoded protein is CASSTQGWPGELFF.

This chain uses TRBV18 with TRBJ2-1, with 9 bases identical to TRBD1. After removal of 4 bases from V and 7 bases from J, the junction contained 8 bases not matched to a gene. This CDR3 spans 15 amino acids. Germline CDR1 reads KGHSH; CDR2 reads LQKENI. The CDR3 loop reads CASSQGQGRVNEQFF. The CDR3 nucleotides are TGTGCCAGCTCACAGGGACAGGGTAGGGTAAATGAGCAGTTCTTC.

J is TRBJ1-1 and V is TRBV2; D is ambiguous. CDR3 length: 15 residues. Germline CDR1 reads SNHLY; CDR2 reads FYNNEI. V gave up 3 bases and J gave up 1 base, with 12 bases separating them. CDR3 sequence reads: CASSDSGLPNTEAFF. CDR3 DNA: TGTGCCAGCAGTGATAGTGGACTCCCGAACACTGAAGCTTTCTTT.

The V and J genes are TRBV30 and TRBJ1-3; maybe TRBD1 (5 bases). Germline-derived CDR1 and CDR2 are GTSNPN and SVGIG (reference sequence). This CDR3 has 13 residues. Trimming took off 3 bases at V and 4 bases at J, with 10 bases between the two ends. CDR3: CAWRGGAGNTIYF. CDR3 sequence (DNA): TGTGCCTGGAGGGGAGGGGCCGGAAACACCATATATTTT. The full variable domain, completed using reference TRBV30 and TRBJ1-3, is SQTIHQWPATLVQPVGSPLSLECTVEGTSNPNLYWYRQAAGRGLQLLFYSVGIGQISSEVPQNLSASRPQDRQFILSSKKLLLSDSGFYLCAWRGGAGNTIYFGEGSWLTVV.

The table lists this clone with a few counts. The chain has TRBV11-2 and TRBJ2-1, with D perhaps TRBD2 (6 bases). This CDR3 comprises 17 residues. The germline V and J ends were trimmed by 5 bases and 6 bases, with 23 bases remaining between them. Germline V gene lookup returns CDR1 SGHAT and CDR2 FQNNGV. In DNA, the CDR3 is TGTGCCAGCAGCCCCCGGGAGAGGGTCGCACTAGGCAATGAGCAGTTCTTC. Its translation is CASSPRERVALGNEQFF.